A single sample is the source of the 3 T cell receptor beta chains below, sequenced in a study of T cell responses to AZD1222 COVID-19 vaccine. Clones were read by immunoSEQ multiplex PCR, and TCRdb kept only the in-frame ones, dropping some. The repertoire holds about 76,000 clones, over 60% seen once, with approximately 25% in the top ten. This specimen consisted of peripheral blood, obtained 28 days after the second dose of the MenACWY control vaccine. These receptors were taken from an adult who received the MenACWY meningococcal vaccine as a control.

The rearrangement links TRBV21-1 to TRBJ2-7; whether TRBD2, the table's D call, matches the DNA was not checked. TRBV21-1 is a documented pseudogene. This CDR3 comprises 16 residues. In DNA, the CDR3 is TGTGCCAGCAAACGGGAGGAGGAGGACAAGGCCTACGAGCAGTACTTC. Amino acids: CASKREEEDKAYEQYF.

This rearrangement joins TRBV6-5 to TRBJ1-6; D perhaps matches TRBD1 (5 bases). The germline gives CDR1 MNHEY, CDR2 SVGAGI. The CDR3 has 13 residues. Trimming shortened V by 2 bases and J by 11 bases, and 10 bases separated the two germline ends. This chain's CDR3 is CASSYVDNPPLHF. The CDR3 bases are TGTGCCAGCAGTTACGTGGACAACCCACCCCTCCACTTT.

Comment on this clone: Being one base from a much bigger clone, this may be a read error. This sequence joins TRBV6-5 and TRBJ2-1; D ambiguous. The V and J ends lost 6 bases and 5 bases respectively, with 5 bases between them. CDR3 length: 11 residues. CDR1 is MNHEY and CDR2 is SVGAGI in the germline V gene. The DNA for the CDR3 is TGTGCCAGCAGCTACCACAATGAGCAGTTCTTC. It specifies CASSYHNEQFF.